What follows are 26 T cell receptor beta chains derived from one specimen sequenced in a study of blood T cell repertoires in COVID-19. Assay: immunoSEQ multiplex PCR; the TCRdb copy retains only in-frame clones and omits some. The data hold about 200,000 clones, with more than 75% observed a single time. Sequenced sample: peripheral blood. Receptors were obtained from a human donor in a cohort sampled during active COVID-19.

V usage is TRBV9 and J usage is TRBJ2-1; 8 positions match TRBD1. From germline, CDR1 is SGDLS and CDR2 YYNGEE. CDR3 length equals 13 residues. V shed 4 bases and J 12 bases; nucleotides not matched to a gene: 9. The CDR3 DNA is TGTGCCAGCAGCAAAATCCAGGGGGCATGGCAGTTCTTC. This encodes CASSKIQGAWQFF.

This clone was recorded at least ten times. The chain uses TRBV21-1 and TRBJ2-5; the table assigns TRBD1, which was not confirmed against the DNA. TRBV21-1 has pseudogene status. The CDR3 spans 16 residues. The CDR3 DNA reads TGTGCCAGCAGCAATGTCGGAGACAGGGGGCAAGAGACCCAGTACTTC. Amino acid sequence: CASSNVGDRGQETQYF.

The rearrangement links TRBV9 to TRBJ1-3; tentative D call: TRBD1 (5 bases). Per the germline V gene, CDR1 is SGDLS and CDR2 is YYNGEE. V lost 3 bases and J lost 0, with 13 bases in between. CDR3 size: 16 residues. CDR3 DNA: TGTGCCAGCAGCGCCGGGGGAGGGATCTCTGGAAACACCATATATTTT. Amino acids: CASSAGGGISGNTIYF.

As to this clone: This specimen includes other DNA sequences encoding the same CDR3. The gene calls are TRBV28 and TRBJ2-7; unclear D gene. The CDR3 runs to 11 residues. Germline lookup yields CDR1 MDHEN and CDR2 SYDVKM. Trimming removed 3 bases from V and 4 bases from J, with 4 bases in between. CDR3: CASSLRYEQYF. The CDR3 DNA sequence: TGTGCCAGCAGTTTGAGATACGAGCAGTACTTC.

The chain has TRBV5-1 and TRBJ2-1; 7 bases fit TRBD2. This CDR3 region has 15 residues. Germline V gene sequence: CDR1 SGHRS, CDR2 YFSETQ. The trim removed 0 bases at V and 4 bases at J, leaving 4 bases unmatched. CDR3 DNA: TGCGCCAGCAGCTTGGATAGCGGGCCTTACAATGAGCAGTTCTTC. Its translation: CASSLDSGPYNEQFF.

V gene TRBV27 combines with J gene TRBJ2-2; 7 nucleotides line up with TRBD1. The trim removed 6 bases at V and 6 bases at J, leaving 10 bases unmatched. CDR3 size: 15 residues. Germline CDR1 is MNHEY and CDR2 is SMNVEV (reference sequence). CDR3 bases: TGTGCCAGCAGGGCTGGACAGGTGTCCGCCGGGGAGCTGTTTTTT. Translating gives CASRAGQVSAGELFF.

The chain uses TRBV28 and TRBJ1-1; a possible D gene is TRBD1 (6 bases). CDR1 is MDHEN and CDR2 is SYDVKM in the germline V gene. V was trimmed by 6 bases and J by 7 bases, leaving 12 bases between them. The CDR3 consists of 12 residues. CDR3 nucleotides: TGTGCCAGCAGGAACAGGGTCTATGAAGCTTTCTTT. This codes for CASRNRVYEAFF.

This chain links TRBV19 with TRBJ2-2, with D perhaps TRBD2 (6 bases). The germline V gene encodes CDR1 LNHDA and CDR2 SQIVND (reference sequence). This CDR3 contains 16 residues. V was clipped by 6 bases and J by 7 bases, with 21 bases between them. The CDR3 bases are TGTGCCAGTAGGGAATTCCGATGGGGGGATAGCGGGGAGCTGTTTTTT. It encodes CASREFRWGDSGELFF.

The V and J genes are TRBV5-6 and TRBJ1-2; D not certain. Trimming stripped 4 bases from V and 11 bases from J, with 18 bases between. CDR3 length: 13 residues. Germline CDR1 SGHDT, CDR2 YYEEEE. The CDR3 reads CASSTGRPGGYTF. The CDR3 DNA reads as TGTGCCAGCAGCACCGGACGGCCAGGCGGGTACACCTTC.

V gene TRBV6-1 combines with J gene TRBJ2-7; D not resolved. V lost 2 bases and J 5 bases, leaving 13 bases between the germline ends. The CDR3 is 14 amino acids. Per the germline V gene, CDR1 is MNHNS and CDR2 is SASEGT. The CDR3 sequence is CASSERGSSDEQYF. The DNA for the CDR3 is TGTGCCAGCAGTGAACGCGGCAGTTCTGACGAGCAGTACTTC.

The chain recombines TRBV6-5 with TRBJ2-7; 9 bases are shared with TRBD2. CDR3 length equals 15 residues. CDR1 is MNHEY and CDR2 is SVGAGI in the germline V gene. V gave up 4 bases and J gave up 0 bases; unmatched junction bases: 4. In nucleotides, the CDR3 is TGTGCCAGCAGTTTGGCGGGAGGGTCCTCCTACGAGCAGTACTTC. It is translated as CASSLAGGSSYEQYF.

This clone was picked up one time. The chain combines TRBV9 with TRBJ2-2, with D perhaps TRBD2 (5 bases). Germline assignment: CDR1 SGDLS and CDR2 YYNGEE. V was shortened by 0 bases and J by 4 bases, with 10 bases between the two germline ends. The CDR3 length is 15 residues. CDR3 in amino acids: CASSVGSGSTGELFF. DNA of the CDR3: TGTGCCAGCAGCGTAGGATCGGGAAGCACCGGGGAGCTGTTTTTT. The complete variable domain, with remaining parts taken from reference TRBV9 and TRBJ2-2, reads DSGVTQTPKHLITATGQRVTLRCSPRSGDLSVYWYQQSLDQGLQFLIQYYNGEERAKGNILERFSAQQFPDLHSELNLSSLELGDSALYFCASSVGSGSTGELFFGEGSRLTVL.

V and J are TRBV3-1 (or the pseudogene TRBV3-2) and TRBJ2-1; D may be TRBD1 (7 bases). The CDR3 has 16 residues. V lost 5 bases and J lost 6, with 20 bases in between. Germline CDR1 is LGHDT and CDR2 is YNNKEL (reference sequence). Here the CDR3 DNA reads TGTGCCAGCAGCAAAGGGTCAGGGGGGCGCGGCAATGAGCAGTTCTTC. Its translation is CASSKGSGGRGNEQFF.

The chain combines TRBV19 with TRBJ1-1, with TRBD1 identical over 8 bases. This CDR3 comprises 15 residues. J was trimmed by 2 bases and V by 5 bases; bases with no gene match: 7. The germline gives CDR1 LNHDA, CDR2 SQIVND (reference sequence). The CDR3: CASSPPGTGNTEAFF. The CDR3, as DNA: TGTGCCAGTAGTCCACCCGGGACAGGTAACACTGAAGCTTTCTTT.

CDR3 sequence reads: CASSPSEGSNSPLHF. The CDR3 nucleotides are TGCGCCAGCAGCCCCAGCGAGGGAAGCAATTCACCCCTCCACTTT. The chain couples TRBV4-1 to TRBJ1-6; D is unresolved. Trimming removed 4 bases from V and 7 bases from J, with 14 bases in between. The CDR3 sequence is 15 residues long. CDR1 is MGHRA, CDR2 YSYEKL, per germline.

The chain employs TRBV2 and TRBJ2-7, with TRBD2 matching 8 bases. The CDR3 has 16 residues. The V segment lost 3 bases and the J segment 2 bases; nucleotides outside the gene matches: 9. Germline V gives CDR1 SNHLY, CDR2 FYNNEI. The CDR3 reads CASSDLVGTRPYEQYF. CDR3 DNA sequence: TGTGCCAGCAGTGATTTAGTCGGGACTAGACCCTACGAGCAGTACTTC.

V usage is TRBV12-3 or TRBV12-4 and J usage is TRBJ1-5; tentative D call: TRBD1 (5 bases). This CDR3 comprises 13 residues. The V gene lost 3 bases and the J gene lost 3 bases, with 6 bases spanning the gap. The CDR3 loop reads CASSLTDNQPQHF. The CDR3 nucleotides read TGTGCCAGCAGTTTGACAGACAATCAGCCCCAGCATTTT.

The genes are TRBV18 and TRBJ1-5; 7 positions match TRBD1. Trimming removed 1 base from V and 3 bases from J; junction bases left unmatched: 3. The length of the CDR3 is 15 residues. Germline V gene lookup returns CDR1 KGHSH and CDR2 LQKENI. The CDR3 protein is CASSPQGALNQPQHF. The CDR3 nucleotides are TGTGCCAGCTCACCACAGGGGGCCCTCAATCAGCCCCAGCATTTT.

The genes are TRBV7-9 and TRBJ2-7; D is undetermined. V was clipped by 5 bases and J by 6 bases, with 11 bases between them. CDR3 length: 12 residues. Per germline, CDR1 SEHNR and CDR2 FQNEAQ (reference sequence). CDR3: CASSLGPSEQYF. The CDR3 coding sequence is TGTGCCAGCAGCCTAGGGCCCTCCGAGCAGTACTTC.

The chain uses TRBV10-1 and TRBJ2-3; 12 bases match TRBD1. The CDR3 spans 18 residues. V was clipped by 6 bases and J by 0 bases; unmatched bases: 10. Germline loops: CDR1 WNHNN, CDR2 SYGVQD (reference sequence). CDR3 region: CASSTGTGGVFSTDTQYF. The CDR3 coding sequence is TGCGCCAGCAGCACCGGGACAGGGGGCGTTTTCAGCACAGATACGCAGTATTTT.

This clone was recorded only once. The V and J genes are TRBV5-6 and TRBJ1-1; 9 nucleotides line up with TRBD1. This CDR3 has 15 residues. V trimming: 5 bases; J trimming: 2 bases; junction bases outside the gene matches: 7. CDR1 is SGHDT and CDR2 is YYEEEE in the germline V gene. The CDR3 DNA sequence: TGTGCCAGCAGTTCCGGGACAGGGCTCAACACTGAAGCTTTCTTT. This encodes CASSSGTGLNTEAFF.

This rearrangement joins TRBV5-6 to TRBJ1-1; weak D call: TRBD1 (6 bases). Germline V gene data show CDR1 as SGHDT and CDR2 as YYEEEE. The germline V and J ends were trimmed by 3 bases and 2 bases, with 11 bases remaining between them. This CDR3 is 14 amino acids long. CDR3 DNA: TGTGCCAGCAGCTGGCCAGGGGCCAACACTGAAGCTTTCTTT. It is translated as CASSWPGANTEAFF.

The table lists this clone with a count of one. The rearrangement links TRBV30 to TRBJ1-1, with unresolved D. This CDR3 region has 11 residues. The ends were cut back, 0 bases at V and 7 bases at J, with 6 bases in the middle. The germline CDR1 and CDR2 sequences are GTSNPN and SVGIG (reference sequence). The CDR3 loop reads CAWSVAFEAFF. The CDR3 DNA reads TGTGCCTGGAGTGTGGCATTTGAAGCTTTCTTT.

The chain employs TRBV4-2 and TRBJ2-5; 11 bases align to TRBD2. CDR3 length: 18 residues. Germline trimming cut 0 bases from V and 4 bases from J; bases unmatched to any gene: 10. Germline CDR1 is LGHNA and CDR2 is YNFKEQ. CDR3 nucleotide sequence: TGTGCCAGCAGCCAAGAGCCGGCTAGCGGGAGGTTGGGAGAGACCCAGTACTTC. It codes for CASSQEPASGRLGETQYF.

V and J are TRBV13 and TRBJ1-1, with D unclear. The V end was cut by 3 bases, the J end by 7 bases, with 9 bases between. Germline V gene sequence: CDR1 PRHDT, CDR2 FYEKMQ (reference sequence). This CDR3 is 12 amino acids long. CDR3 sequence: CASSFEVGEAFF. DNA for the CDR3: TGTGCCAGCAGCTTCGAGGTTGGTGAAGCTTTCTTT.

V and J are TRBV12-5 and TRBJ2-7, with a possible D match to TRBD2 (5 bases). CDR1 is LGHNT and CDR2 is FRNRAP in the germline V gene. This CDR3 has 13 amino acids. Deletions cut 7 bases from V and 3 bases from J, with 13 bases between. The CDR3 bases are TGTGCTAGTGCCCTCGGGGAGCACTACGAGCAGTACTTC. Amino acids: CASALGEHYEQYF.